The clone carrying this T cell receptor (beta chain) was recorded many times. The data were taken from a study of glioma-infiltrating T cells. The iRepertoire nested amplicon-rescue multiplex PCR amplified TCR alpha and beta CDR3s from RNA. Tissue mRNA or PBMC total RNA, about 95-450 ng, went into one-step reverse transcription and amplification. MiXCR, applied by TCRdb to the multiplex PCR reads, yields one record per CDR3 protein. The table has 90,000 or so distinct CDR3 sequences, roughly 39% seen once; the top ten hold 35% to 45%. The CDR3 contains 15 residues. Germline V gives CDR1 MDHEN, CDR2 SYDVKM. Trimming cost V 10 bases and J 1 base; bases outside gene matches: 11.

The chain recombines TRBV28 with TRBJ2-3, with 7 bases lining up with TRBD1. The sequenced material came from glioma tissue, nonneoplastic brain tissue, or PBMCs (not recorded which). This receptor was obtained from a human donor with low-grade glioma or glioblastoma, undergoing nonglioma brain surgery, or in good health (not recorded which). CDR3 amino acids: CAISPIGQGTDTQYF. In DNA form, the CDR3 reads TGTGCCATCAGCCCCATTGGACAGGGCACAGATACGCAGTATTTT.